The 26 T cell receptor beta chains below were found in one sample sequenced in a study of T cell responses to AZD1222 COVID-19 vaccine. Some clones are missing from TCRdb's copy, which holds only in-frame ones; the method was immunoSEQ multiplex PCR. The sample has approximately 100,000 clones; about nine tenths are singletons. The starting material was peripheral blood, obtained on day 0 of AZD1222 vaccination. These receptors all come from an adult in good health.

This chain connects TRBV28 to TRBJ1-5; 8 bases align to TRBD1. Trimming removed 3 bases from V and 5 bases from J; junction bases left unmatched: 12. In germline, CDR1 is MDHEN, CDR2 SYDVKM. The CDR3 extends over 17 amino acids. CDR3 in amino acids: CASSLSDRTGWDQPQHF. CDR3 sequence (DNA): TGTGCCAGCAGTTTGTCTGACCGGACAGGGTGGGATCAGCCCCAGCATTTT. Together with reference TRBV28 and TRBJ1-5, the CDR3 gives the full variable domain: DVKVTQSSRYLVKRTGEKVFLECVQDMDHENMFWYRQDPGLGLRLIYFSYDVKMKEKGDIPEGYSVSREKKERFSLILESASTNQTSMYLCASSLSDRTGWDQPQHFGDGTRLSIL.

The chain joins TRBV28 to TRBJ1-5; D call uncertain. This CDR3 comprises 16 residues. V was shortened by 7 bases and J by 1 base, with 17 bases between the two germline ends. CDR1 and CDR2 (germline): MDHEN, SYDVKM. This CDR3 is CASTGTATPSNQPQHF. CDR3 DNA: TGTGCCAGCACCGGTACAGCGACTCCAAGCAATCAGCCCCAGCATTTT.

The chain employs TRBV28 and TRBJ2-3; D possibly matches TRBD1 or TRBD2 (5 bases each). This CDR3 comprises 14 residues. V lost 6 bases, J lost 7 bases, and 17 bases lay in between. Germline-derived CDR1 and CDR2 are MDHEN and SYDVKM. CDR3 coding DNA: TGTGCCAGCAGCCCGGGACCCCTCCGAAATACGCAGTATTTT. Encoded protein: CASSPGPLRNTQYF.

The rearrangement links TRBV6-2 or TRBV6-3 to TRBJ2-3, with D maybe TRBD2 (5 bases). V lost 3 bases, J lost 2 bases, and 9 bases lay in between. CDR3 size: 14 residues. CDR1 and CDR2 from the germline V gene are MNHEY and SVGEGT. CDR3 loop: CASSYGGFTDTQYF. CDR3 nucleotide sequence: TGTGCCAGCAGTTATGGCGGGTTCACAGATACGCAGTATTTT.

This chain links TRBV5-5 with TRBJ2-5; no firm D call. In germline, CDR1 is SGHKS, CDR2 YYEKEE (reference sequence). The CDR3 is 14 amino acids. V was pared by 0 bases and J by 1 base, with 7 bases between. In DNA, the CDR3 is TGTGCCAGCAGCTTGGTCTCAGTCCAAGAGACCCAGTACTTC. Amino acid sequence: CASSLVSVQETQYF.

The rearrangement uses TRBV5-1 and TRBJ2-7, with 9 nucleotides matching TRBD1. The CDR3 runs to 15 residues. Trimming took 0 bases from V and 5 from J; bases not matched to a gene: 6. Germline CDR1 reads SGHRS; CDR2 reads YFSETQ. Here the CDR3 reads CASSLAGTGLHEQYF. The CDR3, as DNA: TGCGCCAGCAGCTTGGCGGGGACAGGGCTCCACGAGCAGTACTTC.

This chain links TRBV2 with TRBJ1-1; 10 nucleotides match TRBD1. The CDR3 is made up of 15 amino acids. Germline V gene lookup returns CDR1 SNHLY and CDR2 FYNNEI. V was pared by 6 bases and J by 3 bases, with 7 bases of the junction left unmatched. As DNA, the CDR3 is TGTGCCAGCAGGGACGGGACAGGGGCGGACACTGAAGCTTTCTTT. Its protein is CASRDGTGADTEAFF.

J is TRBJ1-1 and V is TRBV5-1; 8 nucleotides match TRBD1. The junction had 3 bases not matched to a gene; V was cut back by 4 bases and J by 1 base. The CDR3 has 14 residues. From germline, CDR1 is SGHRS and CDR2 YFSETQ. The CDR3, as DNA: TGCGCCAGCAGCCTGGACAGGGCGAACACTGAAGCTTTCTTT. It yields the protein CASSLDRANTEAFF.

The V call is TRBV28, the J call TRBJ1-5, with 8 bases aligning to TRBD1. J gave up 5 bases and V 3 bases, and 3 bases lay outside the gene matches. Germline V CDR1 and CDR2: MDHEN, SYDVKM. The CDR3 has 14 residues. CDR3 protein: CASSFGQGDQPQHF. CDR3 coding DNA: TGTGCCAGCAGTTTCGGACAGGGAGATCAGCCCCAGCATTTT.

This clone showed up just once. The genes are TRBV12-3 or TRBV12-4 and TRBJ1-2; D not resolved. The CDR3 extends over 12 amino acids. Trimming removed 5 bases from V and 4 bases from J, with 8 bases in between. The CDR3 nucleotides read TGTGCCAGCAGTCCCCCCCTCTATGGCTACACCTTC. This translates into CASSPPLYGYTF.

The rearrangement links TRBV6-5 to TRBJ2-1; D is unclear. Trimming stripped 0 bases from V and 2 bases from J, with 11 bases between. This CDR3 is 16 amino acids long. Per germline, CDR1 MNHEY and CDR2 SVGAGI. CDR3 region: CASSYSQTPAYNEQFF. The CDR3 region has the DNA TGTGCCAGCAGTTACTCGCAAACTCCAGCCTACAATGAGCAGTTCTTC.

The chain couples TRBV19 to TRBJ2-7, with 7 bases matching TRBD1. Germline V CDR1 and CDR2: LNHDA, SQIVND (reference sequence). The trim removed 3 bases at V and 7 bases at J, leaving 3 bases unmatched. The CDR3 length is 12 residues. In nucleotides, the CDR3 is TGTGCCAGTAGTATTGGACAGGCTGAGCAGTACTTC. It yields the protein CASSIGQAEQYF.

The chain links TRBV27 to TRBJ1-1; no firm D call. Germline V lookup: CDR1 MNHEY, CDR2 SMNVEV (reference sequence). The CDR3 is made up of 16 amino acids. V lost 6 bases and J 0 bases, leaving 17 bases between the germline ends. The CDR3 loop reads CASSDEKDVMNTEAFF. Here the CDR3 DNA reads TGTGCCAGCAGCGATGAGAAGGACGTAATGAACACTGAAGCTTTCTTT.

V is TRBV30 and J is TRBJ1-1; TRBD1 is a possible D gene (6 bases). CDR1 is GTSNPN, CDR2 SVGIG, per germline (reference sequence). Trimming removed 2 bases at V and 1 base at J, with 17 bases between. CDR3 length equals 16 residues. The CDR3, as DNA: TGTGCCTGGAGTTCCCCAGGGGAGAGGACGAACACTGAAGCTTTCTTT. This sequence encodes CAWSSPGERTNTEAFF.

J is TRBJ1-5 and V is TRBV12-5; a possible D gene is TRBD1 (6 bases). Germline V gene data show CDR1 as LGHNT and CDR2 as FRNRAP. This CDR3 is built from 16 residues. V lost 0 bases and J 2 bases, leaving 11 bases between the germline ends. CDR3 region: CASGLVRGGGNQPQHF. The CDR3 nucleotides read TGTGCTAGTGGTTTGGTACGAGGGGGTGGCAATCAGCCCCAGCATTTT.

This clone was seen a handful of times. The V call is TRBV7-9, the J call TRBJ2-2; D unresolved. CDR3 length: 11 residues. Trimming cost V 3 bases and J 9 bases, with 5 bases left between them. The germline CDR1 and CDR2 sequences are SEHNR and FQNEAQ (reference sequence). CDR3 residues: CASSFPRELFF. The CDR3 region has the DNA TGTGCCAGCAGCTTCCCCAGGGAGCTGTTTTTT.

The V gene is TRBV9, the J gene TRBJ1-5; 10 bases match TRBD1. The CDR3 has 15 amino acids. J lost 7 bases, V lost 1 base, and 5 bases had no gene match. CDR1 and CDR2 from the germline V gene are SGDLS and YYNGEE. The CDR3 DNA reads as TGTGCCAGCAGCGTACACGGACAGGGGGACCAGCCCCAGCATTTT. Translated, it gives CASSVHGQGDQPQHF.

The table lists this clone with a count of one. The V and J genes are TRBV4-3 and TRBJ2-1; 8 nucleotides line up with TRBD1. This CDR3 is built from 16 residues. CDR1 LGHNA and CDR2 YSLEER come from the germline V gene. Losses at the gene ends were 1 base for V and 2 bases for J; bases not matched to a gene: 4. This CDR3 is CASSQGEQGAYNEQFF. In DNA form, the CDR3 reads TGCGCCAGCAGCCAAGGGGAACAGGGGGCCTACAATGAGCAGTTCTTC.

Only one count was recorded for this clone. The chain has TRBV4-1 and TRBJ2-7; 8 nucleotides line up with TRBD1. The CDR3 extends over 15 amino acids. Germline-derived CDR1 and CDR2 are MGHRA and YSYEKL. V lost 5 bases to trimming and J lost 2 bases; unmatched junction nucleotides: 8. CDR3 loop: CASSRGTGHPYEQYF. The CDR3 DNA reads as TGCGCCAGCAGCAGAGGGACAGGTCATCCCTACGAGCAGTACTTC.

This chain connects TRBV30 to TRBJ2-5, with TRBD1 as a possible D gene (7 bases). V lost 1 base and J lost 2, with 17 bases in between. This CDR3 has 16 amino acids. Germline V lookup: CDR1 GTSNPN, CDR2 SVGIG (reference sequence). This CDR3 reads CAWSAIDAGGQETQYF. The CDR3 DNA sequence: TGTGCCTGGAGTGCGATTGATGCAGGGGGGCAAGAGACCCAGTACTTC.

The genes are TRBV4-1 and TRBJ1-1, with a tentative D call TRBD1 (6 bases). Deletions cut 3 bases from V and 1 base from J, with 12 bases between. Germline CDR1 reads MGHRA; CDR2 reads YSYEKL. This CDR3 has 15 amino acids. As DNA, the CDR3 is TGCGCCAGCAGCCACACTAAACAGGGGAACACTGAAGCTTTCTTT. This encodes CASSHTKQGNTEAFF.

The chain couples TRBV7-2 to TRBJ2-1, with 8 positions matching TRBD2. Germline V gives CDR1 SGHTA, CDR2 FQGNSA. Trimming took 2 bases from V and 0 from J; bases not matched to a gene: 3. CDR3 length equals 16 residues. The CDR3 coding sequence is TGTGCCAGCAGCTTACGGCGGGGGGTCTCCTACAATGAGCAGTTCTTC. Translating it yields CASSLRRGVSYNEQFF.

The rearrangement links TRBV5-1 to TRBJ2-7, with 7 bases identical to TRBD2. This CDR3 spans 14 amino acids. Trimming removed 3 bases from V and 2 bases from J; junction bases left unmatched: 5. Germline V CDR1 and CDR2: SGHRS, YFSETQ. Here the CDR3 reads CASSWEGKAYEQYF. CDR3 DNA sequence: TGCGCCAGCAGCTGGGAGGGTAAGGCCTACGAGCAGTACTTC.

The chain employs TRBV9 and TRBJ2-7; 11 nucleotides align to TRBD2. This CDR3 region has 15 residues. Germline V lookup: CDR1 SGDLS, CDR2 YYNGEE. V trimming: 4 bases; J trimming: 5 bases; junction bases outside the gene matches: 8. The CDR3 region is CASSPRLAGSHEQYF. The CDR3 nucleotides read TGTGCCAGCAGCCCACGACTAGCGGGAAGCCACGAGCAGTACTTC. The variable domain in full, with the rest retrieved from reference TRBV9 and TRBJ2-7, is DSGVTQTPKHLITATGQRVTLRCSPRSGDLSVYWYQQSLDQGLQFLIQYYNGEERAKGNILERFSAQQFPDLHSELNLSSLELGDSALYFCASSPRLAGSHEQYFGPGTRLTVT.

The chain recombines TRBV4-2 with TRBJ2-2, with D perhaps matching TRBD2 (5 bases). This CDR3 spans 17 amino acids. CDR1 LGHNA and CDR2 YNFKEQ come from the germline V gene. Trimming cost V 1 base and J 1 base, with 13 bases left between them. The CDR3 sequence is CASSQGGGSQNTGELFF. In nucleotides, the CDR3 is TGTGCCAGCAGCCAAGGCGGAGGCAGCCAGAACACCGGGGAGCTGTTTTTT.

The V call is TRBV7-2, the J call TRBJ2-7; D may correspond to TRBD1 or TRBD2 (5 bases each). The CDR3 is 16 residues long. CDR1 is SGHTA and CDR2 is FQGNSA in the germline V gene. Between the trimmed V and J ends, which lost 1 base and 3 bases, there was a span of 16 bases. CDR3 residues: CASSLDVGTAGYEQYF. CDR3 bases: TGTGCCAGCAGCTTAGACGTTGGGACCGCTGGCTACGAGCAGTACTTC.